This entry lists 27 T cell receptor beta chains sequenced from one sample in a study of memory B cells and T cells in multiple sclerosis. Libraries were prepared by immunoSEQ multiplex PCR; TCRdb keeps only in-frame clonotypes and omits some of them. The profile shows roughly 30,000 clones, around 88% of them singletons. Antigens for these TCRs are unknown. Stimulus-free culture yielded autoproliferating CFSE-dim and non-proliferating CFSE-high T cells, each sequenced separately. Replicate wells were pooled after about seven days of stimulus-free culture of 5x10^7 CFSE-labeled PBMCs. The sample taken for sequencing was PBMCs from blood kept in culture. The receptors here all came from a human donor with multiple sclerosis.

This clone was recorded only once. CDR3 in amino acids: CASSFGVGGGKYF. CDR3 nucleotides: TGTGCCAGCAGTTTCGGGGTAGGGGGGGGCAAGTATTTT. This rearrangement joins TRBV27 to TRBJ2-3; TRBD2 might be the D (7 bases). The length of the CDR3 is 13 residues. V lost 3 bases and J lost 13, with 17 bases in between. The germline V gene encodes CDR1 MNHEY and CDR2 SMNVEV (reference sequence).

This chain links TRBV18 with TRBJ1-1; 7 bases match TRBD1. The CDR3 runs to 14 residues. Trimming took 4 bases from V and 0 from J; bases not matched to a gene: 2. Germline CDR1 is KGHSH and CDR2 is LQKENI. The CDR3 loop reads CASSRDSLNTEAFF. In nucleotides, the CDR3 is TGTGCCAGCTCACGGGACAGTCTGAACACTGAAGCTTTCTTT.

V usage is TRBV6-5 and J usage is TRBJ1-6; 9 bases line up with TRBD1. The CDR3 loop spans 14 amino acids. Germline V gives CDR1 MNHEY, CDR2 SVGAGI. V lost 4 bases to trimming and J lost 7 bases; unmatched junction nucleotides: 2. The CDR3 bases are TGTGCCAGCAGTTCCGGGACAGGGAATTCACCCCTCCACTTT. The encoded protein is CASSSGTGNSPLHF.

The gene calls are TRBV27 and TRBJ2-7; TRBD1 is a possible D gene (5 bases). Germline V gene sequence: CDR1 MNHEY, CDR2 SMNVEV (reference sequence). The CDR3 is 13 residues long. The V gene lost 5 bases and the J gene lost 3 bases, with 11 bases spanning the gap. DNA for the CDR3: TGTGCCAGCAGTCGACAGTGGGGCTACGAGCAGTACTTC. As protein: CASSRQWGYEQYF.

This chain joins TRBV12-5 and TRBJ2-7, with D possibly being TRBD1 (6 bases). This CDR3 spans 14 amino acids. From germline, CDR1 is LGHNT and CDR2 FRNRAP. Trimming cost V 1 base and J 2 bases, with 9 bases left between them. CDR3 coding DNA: TGTGCTAGTGGTTTGGGACAGGTCCCCTACGAGCAGTACTTC. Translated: CASGLGQVPYEQYF.

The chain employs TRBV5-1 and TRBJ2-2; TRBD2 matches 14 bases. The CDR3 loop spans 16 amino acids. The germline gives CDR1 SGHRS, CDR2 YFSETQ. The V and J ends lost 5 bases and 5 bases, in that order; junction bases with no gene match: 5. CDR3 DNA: TGCGCCAGCAGAGGGACTAGCGGGAGCGAGACCGGGGAGCTGTTTTTT. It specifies CASRGTSGSETGELFF.

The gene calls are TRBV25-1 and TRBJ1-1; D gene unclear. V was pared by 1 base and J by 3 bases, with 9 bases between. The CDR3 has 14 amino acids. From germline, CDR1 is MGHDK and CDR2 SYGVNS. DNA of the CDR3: TGTGCCAGCAGTGAATCCGGGCGGCACACTGAAGCTTTCTTT. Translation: CASSESGRHTEAFF. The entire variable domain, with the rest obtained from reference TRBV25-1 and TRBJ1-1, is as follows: EADIYQTPRYLVIGTGKKITLECSQTMGHDKMYWYQQDPGMELHLIHYSYGVNSTEKGDLSSESTVSRIRTEHFPLTLESARPSHTSQYLCASSESGRHTEAFFGQGTRLTVV.

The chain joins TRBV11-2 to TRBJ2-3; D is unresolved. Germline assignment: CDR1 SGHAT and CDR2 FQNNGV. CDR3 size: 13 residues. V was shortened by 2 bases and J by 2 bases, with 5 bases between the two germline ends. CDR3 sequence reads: CASSLTATDTQYF. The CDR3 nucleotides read TGTGCCAGCAGCTTAACAGCCACAGATACGCAGTATTTT.

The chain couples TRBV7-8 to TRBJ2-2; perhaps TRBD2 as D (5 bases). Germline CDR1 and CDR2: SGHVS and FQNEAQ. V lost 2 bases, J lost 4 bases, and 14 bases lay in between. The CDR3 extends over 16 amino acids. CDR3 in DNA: TGTGCCAGCAGCTTATTCCGCGGGCAAAGCACCGGGGAGCTGTTTTTT. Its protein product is CASSLFRGQSTGELFF.

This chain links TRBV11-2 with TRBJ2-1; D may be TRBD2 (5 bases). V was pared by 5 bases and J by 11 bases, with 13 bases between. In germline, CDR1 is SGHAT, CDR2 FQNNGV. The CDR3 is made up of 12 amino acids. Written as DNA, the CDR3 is TGTGCCAGCAGCCAGACGGGGAGACAGCAGTTCTTC. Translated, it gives CASSQTGRQQFF.

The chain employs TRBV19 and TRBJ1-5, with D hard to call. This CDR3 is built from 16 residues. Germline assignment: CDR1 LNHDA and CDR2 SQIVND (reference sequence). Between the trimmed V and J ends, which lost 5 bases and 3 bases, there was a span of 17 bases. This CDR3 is CASSETFGRANQPQHF. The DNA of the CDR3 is TGTGCCAGTAGTGAGACCTTTGGCCGGGCCAATCAGCCCCAGCATTTT. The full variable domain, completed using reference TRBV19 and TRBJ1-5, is DGGITQSPKYLFRKEGQNVTLSCEQNLNHDAMYWYRQDPGQGLRLIYYSQIVNDFQKGDIAEGYSVSREKKESFPLTVTSAQKNPTAFYLCASSETFGRANQPQHFGDGTRLSIL.

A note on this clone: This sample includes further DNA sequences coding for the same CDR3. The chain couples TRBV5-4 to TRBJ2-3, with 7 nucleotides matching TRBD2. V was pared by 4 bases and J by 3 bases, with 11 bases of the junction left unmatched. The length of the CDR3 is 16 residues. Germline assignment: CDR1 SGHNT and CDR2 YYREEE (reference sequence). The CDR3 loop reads CASSPPRGSRTDTQYF. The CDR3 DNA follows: TGTGCCAGCAGCCCCCCCCGCGGGAGTCGAACAGATACGCAGTATTTT.

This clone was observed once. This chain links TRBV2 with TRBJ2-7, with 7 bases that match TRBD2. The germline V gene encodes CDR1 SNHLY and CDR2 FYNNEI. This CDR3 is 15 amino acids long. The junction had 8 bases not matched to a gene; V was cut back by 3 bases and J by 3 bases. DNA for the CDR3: TGTGCCAGCAGTGAGGGGGGGAAGGTCATCTACGAGCAGTACTTC. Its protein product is CASSEGGKVIYEQYF. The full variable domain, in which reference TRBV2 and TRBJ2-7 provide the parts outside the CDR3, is EPEVTQTPSHQVTQMGQEVILRCVPISNHLYFYWYRQILGQKVEFLVSFYNNEISEKSEIFDDQFSVERPDGSNFTLKIRSTKLEDSAMYFCASSEGGKVIYEQYFGPGTRLTVT.

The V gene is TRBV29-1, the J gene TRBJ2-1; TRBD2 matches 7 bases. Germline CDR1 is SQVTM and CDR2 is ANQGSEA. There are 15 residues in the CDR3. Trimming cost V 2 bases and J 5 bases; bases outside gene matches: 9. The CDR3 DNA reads TGCAGCGTTGAACTGGTGCGGGAGACTAACAATGAGCAGTTCTTC. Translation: CSVELVRETNNEQFF.

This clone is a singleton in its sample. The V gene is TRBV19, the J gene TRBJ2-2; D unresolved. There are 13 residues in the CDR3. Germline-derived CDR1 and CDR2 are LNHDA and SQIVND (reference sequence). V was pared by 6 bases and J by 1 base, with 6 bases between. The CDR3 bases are TGTGCCAGTAGGGTCGAGAACACCGGGGAGCTGTTTTTT. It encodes CASRVENTGELFF.

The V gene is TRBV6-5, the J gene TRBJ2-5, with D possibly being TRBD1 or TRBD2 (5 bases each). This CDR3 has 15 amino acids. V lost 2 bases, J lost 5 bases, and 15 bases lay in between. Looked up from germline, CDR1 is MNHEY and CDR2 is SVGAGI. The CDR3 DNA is TGTGCCAGCAGTTACAAACAAGGGTGGGGGGAGACCCAGTACTTC. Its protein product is CASSYKQGWGETQYF.

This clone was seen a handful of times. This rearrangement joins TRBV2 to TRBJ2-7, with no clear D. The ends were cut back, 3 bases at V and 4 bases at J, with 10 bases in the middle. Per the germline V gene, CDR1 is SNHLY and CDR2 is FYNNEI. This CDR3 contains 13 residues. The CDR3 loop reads CASSDRIRYEQYF. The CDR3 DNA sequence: TGTGCCAGCAGTGACCGGATAAGGTACGAGCAGTACTTC. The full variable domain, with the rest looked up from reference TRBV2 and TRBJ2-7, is EPEVTQTPSHQVTQMGQEVILRCVPISNHLYFYWYRQILGQKVEFLVSFYNNEISEKSEIFDDQFSVERPDGSNFTLKIRSTKLEDSAMYFCASSDRIRYEQYFGPGTRLTVT.

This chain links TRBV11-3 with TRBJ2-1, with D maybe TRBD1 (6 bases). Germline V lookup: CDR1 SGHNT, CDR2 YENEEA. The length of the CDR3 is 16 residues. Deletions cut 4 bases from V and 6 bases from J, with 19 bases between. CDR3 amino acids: CASSSVRGQGINEQFF. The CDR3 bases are TGTGCCAGCAGCTCCGTTCGGGGACAAGGCATCAATGAGCAGTTCTTC.

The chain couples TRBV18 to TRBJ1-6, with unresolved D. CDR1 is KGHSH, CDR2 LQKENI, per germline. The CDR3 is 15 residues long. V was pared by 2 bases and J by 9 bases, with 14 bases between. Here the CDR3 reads CASSPNLPGGSPLHF. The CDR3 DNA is TGTGCCAGCTCACCAAACCTCCCGGGCGGTTCACCCCTCCACTTT.

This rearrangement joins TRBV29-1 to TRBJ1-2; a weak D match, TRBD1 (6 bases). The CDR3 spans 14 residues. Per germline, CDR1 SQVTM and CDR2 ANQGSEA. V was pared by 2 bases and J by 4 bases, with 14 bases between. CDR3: CSVEIIRGRYGYTF. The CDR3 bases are TGCAGCGTTGAAATTATCAGGGGCCGCTATGGCTACACCTTC.

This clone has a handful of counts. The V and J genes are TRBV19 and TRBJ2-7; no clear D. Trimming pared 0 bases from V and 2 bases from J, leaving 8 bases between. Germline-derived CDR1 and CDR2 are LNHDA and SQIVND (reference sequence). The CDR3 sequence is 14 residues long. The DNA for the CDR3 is TGTGCCAGTAGTATAGACGGGTCAGCCTACGAGCAGTACTTC. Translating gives CASSIDGSAYEQYF.

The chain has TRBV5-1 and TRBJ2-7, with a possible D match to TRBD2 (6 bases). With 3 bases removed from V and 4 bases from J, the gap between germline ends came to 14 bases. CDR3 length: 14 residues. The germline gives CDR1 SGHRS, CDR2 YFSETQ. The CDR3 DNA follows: TGCGCCAGCAGCTCGCCCGGGGAGGAATACGAGCAGTACTTC. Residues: CASSSPGEEYEQYF.

For the CDR3, the DNA is TGTGCCAGCAGTCCCCGGACAGGGGGATACACTGAAGCTTTCTTT. Its protein product is CASSPRTGGYTEAFF. The V call is TRBV27, the J call TRBJ1-1; 10 nucleotides line up with TRBD1. The V and J ends lost 5 bases and 3 bases, in that order; junction bases with no gene match: 6. The V gene's germline CDR1 is MNHEY and CDR2 SMNVEV (reference sequence). The CDR3 consists of 15 residues.

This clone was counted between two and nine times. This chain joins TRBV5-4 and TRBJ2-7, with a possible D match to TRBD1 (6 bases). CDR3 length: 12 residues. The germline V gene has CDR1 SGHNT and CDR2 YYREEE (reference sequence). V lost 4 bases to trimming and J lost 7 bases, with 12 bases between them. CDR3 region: CASSGNRVEQYF. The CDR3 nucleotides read TGTGCCAGCAGCGGCAACAGGGTGGAGCAGTACTTC. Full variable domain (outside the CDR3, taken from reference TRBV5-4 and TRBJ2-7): ETGVTQSPTHLIKTRGQQVTLRCSSQSGHNTVSWYQQALGQGPQFIFQYYREEENGRGNFPPRFSGLQFPNYSSELNVNALELDDSALYLCASSGNRVEQYFGPGTRLTVT.

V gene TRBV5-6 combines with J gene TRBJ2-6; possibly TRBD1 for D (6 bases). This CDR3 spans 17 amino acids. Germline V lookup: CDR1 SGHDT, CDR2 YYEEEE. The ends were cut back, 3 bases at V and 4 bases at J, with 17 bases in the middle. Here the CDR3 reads CASSSPGPQGGANVLTF. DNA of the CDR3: TGTGCCAGCAGCTCGCCGGGACCTCAGGGGGGGGCCAACGTCCTGACTTTC.

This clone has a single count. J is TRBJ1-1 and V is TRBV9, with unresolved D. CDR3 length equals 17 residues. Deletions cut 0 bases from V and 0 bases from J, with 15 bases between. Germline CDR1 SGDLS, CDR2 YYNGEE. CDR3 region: CASSVAPRAAMNTEAFF. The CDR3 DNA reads TGTGCCAGCAGCGTAGCCCCCCGGGCGGCCATGAACACTGAAGCTTTCTTT.

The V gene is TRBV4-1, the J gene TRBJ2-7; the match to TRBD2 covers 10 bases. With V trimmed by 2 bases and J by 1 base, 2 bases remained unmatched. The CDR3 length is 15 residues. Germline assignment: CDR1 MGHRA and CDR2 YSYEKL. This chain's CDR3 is CASSQLAGESYEQYF. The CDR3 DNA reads TGCGCCAGCAGCCAACTAGCGGGAGAATCCTACGAGCAGTACTTC.